This T cell receptor beta chain comes out of a study of shared clonotypes between healthy human individuals. Deep was the level used in running the assay. Only in-frame clones appear in the TCRdb table, and some are missing; sequencing was by immunoSEQ multiplex PCR. The sample lists roughly 1,500,000 clones, roughly 98.5% occurring once. The V segment lost 4 bases and the J segment 7 bases; nucleotides outside the gene matches: 10. This CDR3 is 15 amino acids long. CDR1 and CDR2 from the germline V gene are SGHAT and FQNNGV. Donors were healthy HIV-negative adults without recent acute infections or vaccinations.

The sequence was obtained from a man younger than 45 in good health. Sequences were obtained from naive CD4+ T cells sorted from blood. Subset defined: CD45RA+ positively selected. This sequence joins TRBV11-2 and TRBJ1-2; TRBD1 aligns across 9 bases. CDR3 sequence reads: CASSSAGTGYGGYTF. The CDR3 coding sequence is TGTGCCAGCAGCTCCGCCGGGACAGGGTACGGTGGCTACACCTTC.